Following are 26 T cell receptor beta chains from one sample sequenced in a study of CD8 T cells in ankylosing spondylitis. These receptors are not linked to any known antigen. The study, taken as a whole, reports: A TCR beta motif of eight highly homologous variants appeared characteristic of ankylosing spondylitis blood.

One entry per CDR3 protein, called by TCRdb with MiXCR from the 5' RACE reads. The sample gives about 700,000 distinct CDR3 sequences, around a fifth of which show up once; under 20% is in the top ten. The sequenced sample consisted of blood, either unsorted or a sorted T cell fraction (not recorded which). Receptors originate from a male donor with ankylosing spondylitis.

This clonotype has more than one count but fewer than ten. The CDR3 nucleotides read TGCGCCAGCAGCCAAGGGACCCAGGGGGCAGGTGAAAAACTGTTTTTT. Protein sequence: CASSQGTQGAGEKLFF. This rearrangement joins TRBV4-3 to TRBJ1-4; 8 nucleotides agree with TRBD1. The CDR3 loop spans 16 amino acids. The germline CDR1 and CDR2 sequences are LGHNA and YSLEER. After removal of 1 base from V and 7 bases from J, the junction contained 8 bases not matched to a gene.

The chain is built from TRBV9 and TRBJ2-2, with no clear D. The CDR3 is 14 residues long. Trimming took off 0 bases at V and 1 base at J, with 4 bases between the two ends. The germline V gene encodes CDR1 SGDLS and CDR2 YYNGEE. The CDR3 DNA reads TGTGCCAGCAGCGTAGAGGAGAACACCGGGGAGCTGTTTTTT. As protein: CASSVEENTGELFF.

This sequence joins TRBV7-8 and TRBJ1-2; maybe TRBD1 (5 bases). This CDR3 spans 13 amino acids. The germline V gene has CDR1 SGHVS and CDR2 FQNEAQ. V lost 1 base and J lost 6, with 9 bases in between. As DNA, the CDR3 is TGTGCCAGCAGCTTAGGGGGGGTCGATGGCTACACCTTC. This codes for CASSLGGVDGYTF.

This clonotype has just a few counts. V gene TRBV7-8 combines with J gene TRBJ1-6; 10 bases fit TRBD1. V lost 5 bases to trimming and J lost 9 bases; unmatched junction nucleotides: 4. The germline gives CDR1 SGHVS, CDR2 FQNEAQ. CDR3 length: 14 residues. CDR3 amino acids: CASSQTGGASPLHF. The DNA for the CDR3 is TGTGCCAGCAGCCAGACAGGGGGCGCTTCACCCCTCCACTTT.

This clonotype has more than one count but fewer than ten. The chain joins TRBV12-3 or TRBV12-4 to TRBJ1-6; TRBD1 is a possible D gene (5 bases). V shed 5 bases and J shed 4 bases, with 12 bases lying between them. This CDR3 comprises 15 residues. The CDR3 DNA sequence: TGTGCCAGCAGTCCCAGACAGCCGTATAATTCACCCCTCCACTTT. The encoded protein is CASSPRQPYNSPLHF.

The rearrangement links TRBV6-1 to TRBJ2-1; 10 bases match TRBD2. The CDR3 extends over 14 amino acids. Germline V gene data show CDR1 as MNHNS and CDR2 as SASEGT. Trimming at V came to 7 bases and at J to 5 bases, leaving 5 bases not matched to a gene. DNA for the CDR3: TGTGCCAGCATCCGAGGACTAGCGGACAATGAGCAGTTCTTC. It translates to CASIRGLADNEQFF.

CDR3 sequence reads: CSVRAGTGSVEQYF. The CDR3 bases are TGCAGCGTCCGAGCCGGGACAGGGTCCGTCGAGCAGTACTTC. The chain employs TRBV29-1 and TRBJ2-7, with 9 bases that match TRBD1. The germline gives CDR1 SQVTM, CDR2 ANQGSEA. CDR3 length: 14 residues. The junction had 12 bases not matched to a gene; V was cut back by 6 bases and J by 6 bases.

The chain recombines TRBV7-9 with TRBJ2-1, with no clear D. The CDR3 totals 9 residues. The germline CDR1 and CDR2 sequences are SEHNR and FQNEAQ (reference sequence). Trimming stripped 11 bases from V and 9 bases from J, with 8 bases between. The CDR3 sequence is CAVSVEQFF. DNA of the CDR3: TGTGCCGTGAGTGTTGAGCAGTTCTTC.

This sequence joins TRBV5-6 and TRBJ2-7; D possibly matches TRBD1 or TRBD2 (5 bases each). With 0 bases removed from V and 2 bases from J, the gap between germline ends came to 12 bases. The CDR3 runs 15 residues. From germline, CDR1 is SGHDT and CDR2 YYEEEE. The chain's CDR3 is CASSLGGLGAYEQYF. As DNA, the CDR3 is TGTGCCAGCAGCTTGGGGGGTCTGGGGGCCTACGAGCAGTACTTC.

CDR3 residues: CAWQGNGNQPQHF. The CDR3, as DNA: TGTGCCTGGCAAGGGAACGGCAATCAGCCCCAGCATTTT. This chain uses TRBV30 with TRBJ1-5; D remains unclear. The V end lost 5 bases, the J end lost 2 bases, and 10 bases lay between the germline ends. There are 13 residues in the CDR3. In germline, CDR1 is GTSNPN, CDR2 SVGIG (reference sequence).

This clonotype was counted only a few times. V gene TRBV12-3 or TRBV12-4 combines with J gene TRBJ1-2, with TRBD1 as a possible D gene (6 bases). Trimming removed 3 bases at V and 6 bases at J, with 17 bases between. The CDR3 consists of 15 residues. The CDR3 sequence is CASSFDGGLLDGYTF. As DNA, the CDR3 is TGTGCCAGCAGTTTCGACGGGGGCCTCTTGGATGGCTACACCTTC.

This clonotype was observed once. The chain employs TRBV6-5 and TRBJ2-1; D gene uncertain. This CDR3 contains 14 residues. Trimming removed 2 bases at V and 5 bases at J, with 10 bases between. Per germline, CDR1 MNHEY and CDR2 SVGAGI. CDR3: CASSYNWADNEQFF. The CDR3 nucleotides read TGTGCCAGCAGTTACAACTGGGCCGACAATGAGCAGTTCTTC.

This clonotype was picked up many times. A junction end diverges from the germline sequence, so it may reflect a read error. This chain connects TRBV20-1 to TRBJ1-3; 9 bases are a match to TRBD1. CDR1 and CDR2 from the germline V gene are DFQATT and SNEGSKA (reference sequence). CDR3 length: 14 amino acids. The CDR3 region is CSAIIPGQGTGRTF. CDR3 nucleotides: TGCAGTGCTATTATACCGGGACAGGGCACGGGGCGCACTTTT.

This chain uses TRBV9 with TRBJ2-3, with D unclear. V lost 0 bases, J lost 2 bases, and 7 bases lay in between. This CDR3 has 14 amino acids. Germline lookup yields CDR1 SGDLS and CDR2 YYNGEE. The chain's CDR3 is CASSVVGLTDTQYF. The DNA of the CDR3 is TGTGCCAGCAGCGTAGTAGGGCTCACAGATACGCAGTATTTT.

There are a few counts of this clonotype. The chain employs TRBV6-1 and TRBJ1-1; weak D call: TRBD1 (5 bases). CDR1 and CDR2 (germline): MNHNS, SASEGT. V dropped 6 bases and J dropped 3 bases, with 11 bases sitting between them. The CDR3 runs 13 residues. DNA of the CDR3: TGTGCCAGCAGGGCCCGGGGGGACACTGAAGCTTTCTTT. Protein sequence: CASRARGDTEAFF.

The rearrangement links TRBV3-1 to TRBJ1-1, with D possibly matching TRBD1 (5 bases). The CDR3 consists of 11 residues. Germline CDR1 is LGHDT and CDR2 is YNNKEL (reference sequence). V dropped 1 base and J dropped 10 bases, with 7 bases sitting between them. The DNA for the CDR3 is TGTGCCAGCAGCCAAGTGGGGCTAGCTTTCTTT. Its translation is CASSQVGLAFF. The whole variable domain, filled in from reference TRBV3-1 and TRBJ1-1, reads DTAVSQTPKYLVTQMGNDKSIKCEQNLGHDTMYWYKQDSKKFLKIMFSYNNKELIINETVPNRFSPKSPDKAHLNLHINSLELGDSAVYFCASSQVGLAFFGQGTRLTVV.

V usage is TRBV20-1 and J usage is TRBJ2-7, with D tentatively TRBD2 (5 bases). Trimming shortened V by 2 bases and J by 0 bases, and 14 bases separated the two germline ends. Germline V gene data show CDR1 as DFQATT and CDR2 as SNEGSKA (reference sequence). This CDR3 spans 15 amino acids. The CDR3 spells CSARKPGGGSYEQYF. The CDR3 coding sequence is TGCAGTGCTAGAAAGCCCGGAGGTGGCTCCTACGAGCAGTACTTC.

This clonotype was seen a few times. The chain uses TRBV6-2 or TRBV6-3 and TRBJ1-5; D is unclear. The CDR3 has 11 residues. Trimming left V 2 bases short and J 11 bases short, with 7 bases between. Germline CDR1 is MNHEY and CDR2 is SVGEGT. CDR3: CASSYGQSQHF. The CDR3 region has the DNA TGTGCCAGCAGTTACGGGCAGTCCCAGCATTTT.

This chain connects TRBV20-1 to TRBJ2-6; TRBD1 or TRBD2 may be the D gene (5 bases each). CDR1 is DFQATT and CDR2 is SNEGSKA in the germline V gene (reference sequence). This CDR3 comprises 12 residues. Deletions cut 7 bases from V and 4 bases from J, with 8 bases between. The CDR3 DNA is TGCAGTGGGGGGATCGGGGCCAACGTCCTGACTTTC. The encoded protein is CSGGIGANVLTF.

The chain has TRBV3-1 and TRBJ2-1; maybe TRBD2 (5 bases). Trimming shortened V by 5 bases and J by 9 bases, and 14 bases separated the two germline ends. CDR1 and CDR2 from the germline V gene are LGHDT and YNNKEL (reference sequence). The CDR3 totals 13 residues. The chain's CDR3 is CASSALGLLEQFF. The CDR3, as DNA: TGTGCCAGCAGCGCCCTTGGACTTCTTGAGCAGTTCTTC.

This rearrangement joins TRBV6-2 or TRBV6-3 to TRBJ2-5; D remains unclear. This CDR3 contains 14 residues. The V end lost 2 bases, the J end lost 5 bases, and 12 bases lay between the germline ends. The germline CDR1 and CDR2 sequences are MNHEY and SVGEGT. DNA of the CDR3: TGTGCCAGCAGTTACGTTTTTGCGTCGGAGACCCAGTACTTC. Protein: CASSYVFASETQYF.

This clonotype turned up a few times. The chain recombines TRBV18 with TRBJ1-2; D gene ambiguous. Germline loops: CDR1 KGHSH, CDR2 LQKENI. Trimming took 2 bases from V and 3 from J, leaving 10 bases between them. The CDR3 runs to 14 residues. This chain's CDR3 is CASSPARADYGYTF. CDR3 nucleotide sequence: TGTGCCAGCTCACCAGCGAGGGCCGACTATGGCTACACCTTC. The full variable domain, in which reference TRBV18 and TRBJ1-2 provide the parts outside the CDR3, is NAGVMQNPRHLVRRRGQEARLRCSPMKGHSHVYWYRQLPEEGLKFMVYLQKENIIDESGMPKERFSAEFPKEGPSILRIQQVVRGDSAAYFCASSPARADYGYTFGSGTRLTVV.

In its sample, this clonotype was seen a few times. The chain joins TRBV5-6 to TRBJ2-1; D is tentatively TRBD1 or TRBD2 (5 bases each). This CDR3 is built from 14 residues. V lost 4 bases, J lost 4 bases, and 12 bases lay in between. Germline V lookup: CDR1 SGHDT, CDR2 YYEEEE. The DNA of the CDR3 is TGTGCCAGCAGCGAGGACACGGGGTACAATGAGCAGTTCTTC. It yields the protein CASSEDTGYNEQFF.

This clonotype was counted at least ten times. The gene calls are TRBV18 and TRBJ1-1; a possible D gene is TRBD1 (5 bases). The V gene lost 3 bases and the J gene lost 1 base, with 15 bases spanning the gap. The CDR3 contains 16 residues. Per germline, CDR1 KGHSH and CDR2 LQKENI. CDR3 residues: CASSPGRRASNTEAFF. The CDR3 DNA reads as TGTGCCAGCTCACCGGGGCGTCGGGCTTCGAACACTGAAGCTTTCTTT.

V and J are TRBV3-1 and TRBJ2-1; maybe TRBD2 (6 bases). Germline V gives CDR1 LGHDT, CDR2 YNNKEL (reference sequence). The germline V and J ends were trimmed by 1 base and 2 bases, with 12 bases remaining between them. The CDR3 spans 16 residues. The CDR3 DNA reads as TGTGCCAGCAGCCAAGTAGTGGCGGGGCCCTACAATGAGCAGTTCTTC. As protein: CASSQVVAGPYNEQFF.

This clonotype was seen just once. This chain connects TRBV2 to TRBJ1-6, with D tentatively TRBD1 (5 bases). The CDR3 length is 13 residues. V lost 9 bases and J lost 7, with 13 bases in between. The germline CDR1 and CDR2 sequences are SNHLY and FYNNEI. The CDR3 region is CARGTSRNSPLHF. The DNA for the CDR3 is TGTGCCAGGGGGACCTCACGAAATTCACCCCTCCACTTT.